The T cell receptor (beta chain) under discussion was sequenced for a study of high-grade serous ovarian cancer treatment subgroups. This clone was detected once. What it binds is unknown. This CDR3 spans 15 amino acids. Germline CDR1 SGHDN, CDR2 FVKESK. V gave up 1 base and J gave up 5 bases, with 12 bases separating them. TCRdb keeps only in-frame clones here, not all; method: immunoSEQ multiplex PCR. The sample has 7,000 or so clones; 79% are singletons. Tumor samples were taken before definitive surgery or chemotherapy. Whole-study results and caveats: TCR relatedness rose with neoantigen level and trended with mutation load.

Source material: tumor tissue. The sequence was obtained from a human donor with high-grade serous ovarian cancer. This chain uses TRBV14 with TRBJ1-5; possible D gene TRBD1, 5 bases. The CDR3 nucleotides are TGTGCCAGCAGCCAAGCCCGGGACCCACATCAGCCCCAGCATTTT. It translates to CASSQARDPHQPQHF.